This T cell receptor beta chain was captured by sequencing in a study of identifying expanded T cells in peripheral blood. Collection occurred without any documented infections or immune events in donors. Germline CDR1 and CDR2: SNHLY and FYNNEI. CDR3 length: 13 residues. V lost 6 bases and J 0 bases, leaving 7 bases between the germline ends. Using immunoSEQ multiplex PCR, the repertoire was profiled, and TCRdb retains in-frame clones only, with some absent. Of about 110,000 clones listed, 85% to 90% were seen once; the top ten hold about 17%. The sequence was obtained from a person aged 18 to 75 in good health. The material sequenced was blood. The genes are TRBV2 and TRBJ2-3; D possibly matches TRBD1 or TRBD2 (5 bases each). The CDR3 nucleotides are TGTGCCAGCAGCGGGGCTAGCACAGATACGCAGTATTTT. It is translated as CASSGASTDTQYF. The full variable domain, its missing parts supplied by reference TRBV2 and TRBJ2-3, is EPEVTQTPSHQVTQMGQEVILRCVPISNHLYFYWYRQILGQKVEFLVSFYNNEISEKSEIFDDQFSVERPDGSNFTLKIRSTKLEDSAMYFCASSGASTDTQYFGPGTRLTVL.